The 14 T cell receptor beta chains below come from one sample, sequenced in a study of blood T cells in healthy people across ages. Alongside a J-beta primer mix, a sample-barcoded 5' primer served in a second PCR lasting 7 to 11 cycles. TCRdb reanalysed the 5' RACE reads using MiXCR and keeps one entry per CDR3 protein. The sample holds hundreds of thousands of distinct CDR3 sequences, approximately 25% seen once. These data also featured in a second study, about T cells of mothers and their children.

The material sequenced was blood. These receptor sequences come from a boy aged 5-17 years in good health.

The table lists this clonotype with a few counts. The chain employs TRBV29-1 and TRBJ1-2; D is uncertain. The CDR3 totals 13 residues. Germline CDR1 SQVTM, CDR2 ANQGSEA. Trimming pared 0 bases from V and 4 bases from J, leaving 9 bases between. The CDR3: CSVEDPQLYGYTF. CDR3 sequence (DNA): TGCAGCGTTGAAGATCCACAGCTCTATGGCTACACCTTC.

There are many counts of this clonotype. This CDR3 is CSAPALGVSTSGGHLTKNIQYF. CDR3 bases: TGCAGTGCGCCCGCTCTCGGTGTTTCGACTAGCGGGGGCCATTTGACCAAAAACATTCAGTACTTC. The V call is TRBV20-1, the J call TRBJ2-4, with 12 bases lining up with TRBD2. V gave up 6 bases and J gave up 2 bases; unmatched junction bases: 26. This CDR3 region has 22 residues. Germline V gene sequence: CDR1 DFQATT, CDR2 SNEGSKA (reference sequence).

The chain is built from TRBV20-1 and TRBJ1-3; D is unclear. The CDR3 length is 11 residues. CDR1 DFQATT and CDR2 SNEGSKA come from the germline V gene (reference sequence). The germline V and J ends were trimmed by 6 bases and 4 bases, with 7 bases remaining between them. Here the CDR3 DNA reads TGCAGTGCAGAATCCGGAAACACCATATATTTT. Protein: CSAESGNTIYF.

The sample holds a few counts of this clonotype. The chain recombines TRBV19 with TRBJ2-3; 10 bases agree with TRBD2. V shed 9 bases, J shed 3 bases, and the junction held 9 bases outside the gene matches. The CDR3 totals 15 residues. Looked up from germline, CDR1 is LNHDA and CDR2 is SQIVND (reference sequence). CDR3 protein: CASTKASGGTDTQYF. The CDR3 DNA reads TGTGCCAGCACGAAGGCTAGCGGGGGAACAGATACGCAGTATTTT.

The chain recombines TRBV6-5 with TRBJ1-2; D ambiguous. Per the germline V gene, CDR1 is MNHEY and CDR2 is SVGAGI. V gave up 2 bases and J gave up 4 bases, with 11 bases separating them. This CDR3 is built from 14 residues. CDR3 DNA sequence: TGTGCCAGCAGTTACGAGCCGGGCGTCTATGGCTACACCTTC. Translated: CASSYEPGVYGYTF.

The sample holds one count of this clonotype. The J gene is TRBJ2-5, the V gene TRBV28, with 7 bases fitting TRBD2. CDR1 and CDR2 (germline): MDHEN, SYDVKM. The junction had 10 bases not matched to a gene; V was cut back by 6 bases and J by 9 bases. There are 13 residues in the CDR3. The CDR3 nucleotides read TGTGCCAGCAGCCACCGGGGGGTGGGGGCCCAGTACTTC. It is translated as CASSHRGVGAQYF.

This clonotype was counted between two and nine times. This chain connects TRBV19 to TRBJ1-5, with D perhaps TRBD1 (6 bases). The CDR3 extends over 16 amino acids. The V and J ends lost 0 bases and 2 bases respectively, with 11 bases between them. Germline lookup yields CDR1 LNHDA and CDR2 SQIVND (reference sequence). The chain's CDR3 is CASSIDPGERNQPQHF. CDR3 nucleotide sequence: TGTGCCAGTAGTATAGATCCAGGGGAACGCAATCAGCCCCAGCATTTT. Based on the CDR3 plus reference TRBV19 and TRBJ1-5, the full variable domain is DGGITQSPKYLFRKEGQNVTLSCEQNLNHDAMYWYRQDPGQGLRLIYYSQIVNDFQKGDIAEGYSVSREKKESFPLTVTSAQKNPTAFYLCASSIDPGERNQPQHFGDGTRLSIL.

V gene TRBV2 combines with J gene TRBJ1-2; 9 bases agree with TRBD1. V lost 2 bases, J lost 8 bases, and 12 bases stayed unmatched. The CDR3 is 16 amino acids. Germline CDR1 reads SNHLY; CDR2 reads FYNNEI. The CDR3 protein is CASSETGQGGGNGYTF. In nucleotides, the CDR3 is TGTGCCAGCAGTGAAACGGGACAGGGAGGAGGAAACGGCTACACCTTC.

This clonotype was counted a few times. The rearrangement uses TRBV29-1 and TRBJ2-7; 14 bases are shared with TRBD2. The CDR3 loop spans 16 amino acids. The germline V gene has CDR1 SQVTM and CDR2 ANQGSEA. The CDR3 coding sequence is TGCAGTACCGGGACTAGCGGGAGAAGGGGCTCCTACGAGCAGTACTTC. Translation gives CSTGTSGRRGSYEQYF.

This clonotype was seen more than once but under ten times. V gene TRBV28 combines with J gene TRBJ1-2, with D perhaps TRBD1 (5 bases). Trimming left V 1 base short and J 8 bases short, with 8 bases between. The CDR3 contains 12 residues. CDR1 is MDHEN, CDR2 SYDVKM, per germline. CDR3 protein: CASSLSGLGYTF. The DNA of the CDR3 is TGTGCCAGCAGTTTATCAGGGTTGGGCTACACCTTC.

The V call is TRBV20-1, the J call TRBJ2-2, with 9 bases aligning to TRBD1. The V segment lost 0 bases and the J segment 6 bases; nucleotides outside the gene matches: 8. CDR3 size: 16 residues. Germline V gene data show CDR1 as DFQATT and CDR2 as SNEGSKA (reference sequence). In nucleotides, the CDR3 is TGCAGTGCTAGAGATCAGGGACAGGGCGACGCCGGGGAGCTGTTTTTT. This translates into CSARDQGQGDAGELFF.

Turning to this clonotype: The junction does not match germline at one end; this may be a read error. The CDR3 sequence: CASSLGTGRNERFF. CDR3 in DNA: TGTGCCAGCAGTTTAGGGACAGGGCGCAATGAGCGGTTCTTC. The chain links TRBV6-2 or TRBV6-3 to TRBJ2-5, with 9 nucleotides matching TRBD1. CDR1 is MNHEY and CDR2 is SVGEGT in the germline V gene. The CDR3 consists of 14 residues.

The chain carries TRBV9 and TRBJ2-3; maybe TRBD1 (5 bases). The CDR3 sequence is 12 residues long. The germline V gene encodes CDR1 SGDLS and CDR2 YYNGEE. The V gene lost 8 bases and the J gene lost 6 bases, with 13 bases spanning the gap. The CDR3: CASSGGADTQYF. The CDR3 DNA sequence: TGTGCCAGTTCCGGTGGGGCGGATACGCAGTATTTT.

This clonotype appeared many times. The junction departs from germline at one end; a sequencing error may be responsible. V and J are TRBV5-1 and TRBJ2-7; D uncertain. Germline V gene data show CDR1 as SGHRS and CDR2 as YFSETQ. This CDR3 spans 12 amino acids. The chain's CDR3 is CASSLQGYEQYF. CDR3 coding DNA: TGTGCCAGCAGTTTACAAGGGTACGAGCAGTACTTC.